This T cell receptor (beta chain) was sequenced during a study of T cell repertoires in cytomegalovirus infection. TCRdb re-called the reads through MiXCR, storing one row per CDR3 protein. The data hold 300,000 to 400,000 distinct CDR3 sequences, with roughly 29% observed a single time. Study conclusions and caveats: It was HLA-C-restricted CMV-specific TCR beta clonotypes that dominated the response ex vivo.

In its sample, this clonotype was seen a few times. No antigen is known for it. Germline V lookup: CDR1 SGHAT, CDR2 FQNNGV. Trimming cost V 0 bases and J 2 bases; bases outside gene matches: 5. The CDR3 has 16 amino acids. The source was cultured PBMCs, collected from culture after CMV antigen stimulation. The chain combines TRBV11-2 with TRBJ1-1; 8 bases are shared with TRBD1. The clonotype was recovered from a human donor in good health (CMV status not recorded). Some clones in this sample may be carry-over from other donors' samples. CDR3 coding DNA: TGTGCCAGCAGCTTAGACTTCGGACAGGGCAACACTGAAGCTTTCTTT. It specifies CASSLDFGQGNTEAFF.